This TCR beta chain was captured by sequencing in a study of blood T cell repertoires in COVID-19 (dated by TCRdb to the early 2020s). Looking at the study overall: Samples covering the acute and convalescent phases of COVID-19 were provided by collaborators in the United States, Italy and Spain. The repertoires were released in a freely available public database intended as a resource for research on the immune response to SARS-CoV-2. HLA class I and class II types, where available, came from metadata supplied by the sample provider rather than from assay-based typing. The material from the prospective study consisted of cDNA or gDNA derived from T cells, B-cell-depleted T cells, or PBMCs. Deeply sampled blood TCRbeta repertoires from subjects exposed to, actively infected with, or recovered from COVID-19 were included in the dataset. Sample metadata almost always included a de-identified subject ID, COVID-19 status, age in years and sex. Samples came from the ongoing ImmuneRACE study (first 160 participants) plus 1,254 subjects from 6 global collaborators.

From V the trimming removes 6 bases and from J it removes 1 base, while the gene matches leave 2 bases of the junction unaccounted for. CDR1 is given as KGHSH and CDR2 as LQKENI, both from the germline V gene. Counted from cysteine to phenylalanine, this CDR3 has 14 amino acids. Just the 42-base CDR3 DNA is kept, in frame starting at base 1. TCRbeta CDR3 regions were amplified from genomic DNA by means of the immunoSEQ Assay, a bias-controlled multiplex PCR. The study's own analysis went as follows. The number of nucleated cells in each sample was estimated by amplification of reference gene primers within the assay. To quantify the absolute abundance of each unique TCRbeta CDR3 rearrangement, sequence reads were collapsed and filtered. For each sample, productive Simpson clonality was calculated by taking the square root of Simpson's diversity index across productive rearrangements. What TCRdb holds here is the immuneACCESS table cut down to in-frame rearrangements. Part of the clones is not present; checked against another copy, under half of the missing clones reflect an unresolved V gene, and the others are unexplained. Clone size and V and J calls were adopted from that table, with D and trimming inferred from the DNA. In this sample the table shows approximately 220,000 clones, 89% of which occur a single time. 3.5% to 4.5% of the sample comes from the top ten.

Participants in the prospective study were aged about 18 to 95 years, lived in approximately 26 United States geographic areas, and enrolled through a virtual design. In the prospective study, participants were assigned to cohorts based on the clinical history participants reported in a screening survey and a study questionnaire. In the prospective study, mobile phlebotomists collected whole blood, serum and a nasopharyngeal or oropharyngeal swab from each participant. Participants in the prospective study had the option to provide additional blood draws and questionnaires over a 2-month period. Blood samples from the prospective study were shipped frozen or at room temperature prior to DNA extraction. Broad study findings and their caveats: How much clinical and demographic metadata was included differed by source and by participant, and the metadata was provided uncurated.

A note on this clone: The antigen it recognizes is unknown. No much larger clonotype is one base removed from it; base qualities were not supplied.

The specimen sequenced was PBMCs or T cells enriched from blood (not recorded which). The chain links TRBV18 with TRBJ1-2; a stretch of 10 junction bases matches TRBD1. The receptor was derived from a woman under 40 with acute COVID-19. DNA sequence: TGTGCCAGCTCGCGGACAGGGGGTAACTATGGCTACACCTTC. This gives the protein CASSRTGGNYGYTF.